The clone carrying this T cell receptor beta chain was observed a single time. Germline V gives CDR1 GTSNPN, CDR2 SVGIG (reference sequence). Trimming shortened V by 1 base and J by 7 bases, and 8 bases separated the two germline ends. The CDR3 contains 12 residues. Enrollment of patients from Seattle took place during active infection, with longitudinal follow-up. This specimen comes from a study of blood T cell repertoires in COVID-19. About the study: COVID-19 samples, acute and convalescent, were from the United States, Italy and Spain. Nucleic acid was either cDNA or gDNA, and it came from T cells, B-cell-depleted T cells, or PBMCs.

Authors' data handling: Cell counts per sample came from amplifying reference gene primers. Profiled with immunoSEQ multiplex PCR; TCRdb holds only in-frame clones, not every one. That table gives V, J and clone size, and the DNA gave D and trimming. This sample has about 480,000 clones; roughly 88% occur once, and the top ten carry around an eighth. The TCR originated in a woman aged 45-59 years with COVID-19, enrolled during active disease. The chain couples TRBV30 to TRBJ2-1; D is undetermined. Material: peripheral blood. The CDR3 DNA sequence: TGTGCCTGGAGTGGCGCGTGGAATGAGCAGTTCTTC. Its translation: CAWSGAWNEQFF.